This T cell receptor (beta chain) originates from a study of cytomegalovirus exposure and HLA in healthy donors. The CDR3 sequence is 14 residues long. Germline lookup yields CDR1 SGHRS and CDR2 YFSETQ. J gave up 3 bases and V 3 bases, and 4 bases lay outside the gene matches. In this sample, this clone turned up a few times. Its matching antigen is unknown. The PCR employed 60 Vbeta primers together with 13 Jbeta primers. Here immunoSEQ multiplex PCR was the method, and the copy in TCRdb shows in-frame clones only, minus some. The sample lists about 150,000 clones; 82% were seen once. Study-level results: Indistinguishability led to the exclusion of some V segments, TRBV6-2 and TRBV6-3 included.

The sample was PBMCs. The sequence was collected from a woman aged 50 to 60 in good health and CMV-seropositive. The chain carries TRBV5-1 and TRBJ2-5; 8 bases are a match to TRBD1. The DNA of the CDR3 is TGCGCCAGCAGCTGGGACAGGTCGGAAGAGACCCAGTACTTC. It translates to CASSWDRSEETQYF.